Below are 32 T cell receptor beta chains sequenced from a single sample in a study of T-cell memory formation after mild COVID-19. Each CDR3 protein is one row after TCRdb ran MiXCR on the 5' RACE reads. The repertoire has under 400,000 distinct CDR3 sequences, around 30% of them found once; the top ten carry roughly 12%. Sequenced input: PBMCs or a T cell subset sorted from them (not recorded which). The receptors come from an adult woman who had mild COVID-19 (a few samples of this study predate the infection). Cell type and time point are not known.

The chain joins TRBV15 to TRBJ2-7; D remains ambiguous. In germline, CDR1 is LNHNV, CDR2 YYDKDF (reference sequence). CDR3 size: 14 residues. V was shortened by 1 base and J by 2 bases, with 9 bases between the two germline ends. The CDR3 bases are TGTGCCACCAGCAGAGGAGCAGATACCTACGAGCAGTACTTC. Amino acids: CATSRGADTYEQYF.

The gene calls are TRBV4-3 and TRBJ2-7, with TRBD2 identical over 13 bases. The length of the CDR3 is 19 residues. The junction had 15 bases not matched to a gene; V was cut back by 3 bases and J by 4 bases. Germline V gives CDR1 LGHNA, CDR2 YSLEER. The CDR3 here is CASSHRLAGGPRNGYEQYF. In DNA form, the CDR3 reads TGCGCCAGCAGCCATAGACTAGCGGGAGGTCCCCGGAATGGTTACGAGCAGTACTTC.

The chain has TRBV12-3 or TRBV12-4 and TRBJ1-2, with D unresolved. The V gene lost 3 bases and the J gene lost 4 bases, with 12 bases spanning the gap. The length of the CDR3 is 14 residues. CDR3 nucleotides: TGTGCCAGCAGTTTTGTAATGGGATCCTATGGCTACACCTTC. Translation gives CASSFVMGSYGYTF.

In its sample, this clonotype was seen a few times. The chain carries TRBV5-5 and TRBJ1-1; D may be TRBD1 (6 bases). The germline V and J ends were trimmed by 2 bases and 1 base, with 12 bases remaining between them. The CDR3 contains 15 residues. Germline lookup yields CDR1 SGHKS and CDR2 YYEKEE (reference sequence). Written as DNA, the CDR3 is TGTGCCAGCAGCTTTATGGACAGATCGAACACTGAAGCTTTCTTT. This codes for CASSFMDRSNTEAFF.

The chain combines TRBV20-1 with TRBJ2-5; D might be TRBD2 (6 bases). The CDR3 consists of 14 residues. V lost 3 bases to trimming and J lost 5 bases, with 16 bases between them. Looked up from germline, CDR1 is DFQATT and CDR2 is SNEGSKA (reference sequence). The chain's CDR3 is CSASLPGVSETQYF. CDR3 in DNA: TGCAGTGCTAGCCTTCCGGGAGTATCGGAGACCCAGTACTTC.

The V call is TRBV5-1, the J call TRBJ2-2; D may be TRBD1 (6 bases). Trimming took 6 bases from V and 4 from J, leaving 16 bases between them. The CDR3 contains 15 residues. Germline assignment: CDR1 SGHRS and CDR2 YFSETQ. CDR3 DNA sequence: TGCGCCAGCACACAACAGGGAAGGTCCACCGGGGAGCTGTTTTTT. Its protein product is CASTQQGRSTGELFF.

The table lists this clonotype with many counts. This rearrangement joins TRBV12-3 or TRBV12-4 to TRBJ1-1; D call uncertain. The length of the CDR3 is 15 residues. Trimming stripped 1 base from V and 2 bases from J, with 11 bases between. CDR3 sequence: CASSLDGSYNTEAFF. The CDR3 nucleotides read TGTGCCAGCAGTTTAGATGGCAGTTATAACACTGAAGCTTTCTTT.

CDR3 sequence (DNA): TGCAGTGCGGGCAGTGACCGGAGATACTATGGCTACACCTTC. It encodes CSAGSDRRYYGYTF. The genes are TRBV20-1 and TRBJ1-2; D is unresolved. This CDR3 comprises 14 residues. V was trimmed by 6 bases and J by 3 bases, leaving 17 bases between them. The V gene's germline CDR1 is DFQATT and CDR2 SNEGSKA (reference sequence).

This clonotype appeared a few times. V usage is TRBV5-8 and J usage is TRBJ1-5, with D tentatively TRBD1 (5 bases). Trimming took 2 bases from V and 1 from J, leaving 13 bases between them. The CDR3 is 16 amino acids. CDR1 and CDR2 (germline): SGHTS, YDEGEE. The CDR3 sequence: CASSFRVPGSNQPQHF. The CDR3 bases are TGTGCCAGCAGCTTTCGTGTTCCAGGGAGCAATCAGCCCCAGCATTTT.

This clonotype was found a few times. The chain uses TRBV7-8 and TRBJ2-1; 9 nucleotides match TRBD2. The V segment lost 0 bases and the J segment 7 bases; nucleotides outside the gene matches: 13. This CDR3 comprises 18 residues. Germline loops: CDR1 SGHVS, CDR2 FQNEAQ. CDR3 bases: TGTGCCAGCAGCTTAGCCCTCCCCGCGGGAGGGGTATTGAATGAGCAGTTCTTC. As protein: CASSLALPAGGVLNEQFF.

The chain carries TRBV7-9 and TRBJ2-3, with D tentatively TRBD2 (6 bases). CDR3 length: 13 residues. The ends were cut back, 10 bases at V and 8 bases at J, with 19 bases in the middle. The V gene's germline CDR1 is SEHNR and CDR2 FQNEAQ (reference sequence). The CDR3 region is CAIPGLRAGTQYF. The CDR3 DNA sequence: TGTGCCATCCCGGGACTCCGGGCGGGTACGCAGTATTTT.

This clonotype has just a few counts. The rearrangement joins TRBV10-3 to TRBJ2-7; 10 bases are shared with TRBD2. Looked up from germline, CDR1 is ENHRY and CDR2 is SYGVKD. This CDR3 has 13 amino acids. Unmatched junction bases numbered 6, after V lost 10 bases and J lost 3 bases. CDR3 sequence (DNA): TGTGCCACTAGACTAGCGGGTTACTACGAGCAGTACTTC. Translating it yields CATRLAGYYEQYF.

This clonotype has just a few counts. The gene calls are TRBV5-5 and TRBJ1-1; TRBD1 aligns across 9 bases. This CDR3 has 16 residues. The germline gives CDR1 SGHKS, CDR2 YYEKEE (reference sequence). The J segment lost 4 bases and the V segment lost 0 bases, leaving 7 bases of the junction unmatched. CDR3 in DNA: TGTGCCAGCAGCTTGGGAGTAGGACAGGGGTTCACTGAAGCTTTCTTT. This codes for CASSLGVGQGFTEAFF.

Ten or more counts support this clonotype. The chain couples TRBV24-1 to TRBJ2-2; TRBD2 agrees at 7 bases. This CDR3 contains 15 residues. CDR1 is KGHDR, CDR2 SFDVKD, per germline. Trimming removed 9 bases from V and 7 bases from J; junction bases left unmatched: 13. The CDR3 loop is CATAGSGNTIGELFF. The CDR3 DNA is TGTGCCACCGCTGGCAGCGGGAATACGATCGGGGAGCTGTTTTTT.

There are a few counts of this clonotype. The CDR3 DNA reads as TGCAGTGCCCCAACAAATAGTCCGGGGACAGGGGAAGGACCCCTCCACTTT. This codes for CSAPTNSPGTGEGPLHF. The rearrangement joins TRBV20-1 to TRBJ1-6; 10 nucleotides line up with TRBD1. CDR1 and CDR2 from the germline V gene are DFQATT and SNEGSKA (reference sequence). CDR3 length equals 17 residues. Germline trimming cut 6 bases from V and 12 bases from J; bases unmatched to any gene: 20.

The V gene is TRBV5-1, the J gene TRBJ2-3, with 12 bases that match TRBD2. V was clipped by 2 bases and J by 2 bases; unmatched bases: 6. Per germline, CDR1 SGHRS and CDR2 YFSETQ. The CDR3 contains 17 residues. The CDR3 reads CASSFTGLAGTTDTQYF. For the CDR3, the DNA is TGCGCCAGCAGCTTCACCGGACTAGCGGGGACCACAGATACGCAGTATTTT.

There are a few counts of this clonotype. The CDR3 sequence is CATSRVGTPSYEQYF. For the CDR3, the DNA is TGTGCCACCAGCAGAGTAGGGACCCCATCCTACGAGCAGTACTTC. The chain links TRBV15 to TRBJ2-7; D tentatively fits TRBD1 or TRBD2 (5 bases each). V dropped 1 base and J dropped 1 base, with 11 bases sitting between them. Germline CDR1 reads LNHNV; CDR2 reads YYDKDF (reference sequence). CDR3 size: 15 residues.

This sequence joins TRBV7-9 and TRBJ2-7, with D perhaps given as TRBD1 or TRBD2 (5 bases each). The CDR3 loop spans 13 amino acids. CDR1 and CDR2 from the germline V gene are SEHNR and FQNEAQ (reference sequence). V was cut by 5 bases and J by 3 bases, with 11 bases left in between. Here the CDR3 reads CASSHGAIYEQYF. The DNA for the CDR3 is TGTGCCAGCAGCCACGGGGCGATCTACGAGCAGTACTTC.

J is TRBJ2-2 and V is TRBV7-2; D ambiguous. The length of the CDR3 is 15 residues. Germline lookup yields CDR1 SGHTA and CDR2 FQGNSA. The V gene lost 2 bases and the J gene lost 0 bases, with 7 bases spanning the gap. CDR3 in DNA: TGTGCCAGCAGCTTATTTGGGACGAACACCGGGGAGCTGTTTTTT. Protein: CASSLFGTNTGELFF. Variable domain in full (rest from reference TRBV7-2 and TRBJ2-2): GAGVSQSPSNKVTEKGKDVELRCDPISGHTALYWYRQSLGQGLEFLIYFQGNSAPDKSGLPSDRFSAERTGGSVSTLTIQRTQQEDSAVYLCASSLFGTNTGELFFGEGSRLTVL.

The CDR3 sequence: CASRPSAGPYEQYF. The DNA of the CDR3 is TGTGCCAGCCGTCCAAGCGCGGGACCGTACGAGCAGTACTTC. The rearrangement uses TRBV27 and TRBJ2-7; perhaps TRBD2 as D (6 bases). The V gene lost 8 bases and the J gene lost 4 bases, with 18 bases spanning the gap. Germline lookup yields CDR1 MNHEY and CDR2 SMNVEV (reference sequence). This CDR3 spans 14 amino acids.

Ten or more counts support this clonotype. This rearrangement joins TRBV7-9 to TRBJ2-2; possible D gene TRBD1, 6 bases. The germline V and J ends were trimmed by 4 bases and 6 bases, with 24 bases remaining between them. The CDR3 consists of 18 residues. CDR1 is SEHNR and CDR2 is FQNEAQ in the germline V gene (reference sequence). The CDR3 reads CASSSSGRQGKGSGELFF. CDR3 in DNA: TGTGCCAGCAGCTCCTCCGGGCGTCAGGGGAAAGGCTCCGGGGAGCTGTTTTTT.

CDR3 bases: TGTGCCAGCAACCCTATGCAGGGGAGCTATGGCTACACCTTC. Translated: CASNPMQGSYGYTF. This sequence joins TRBV7-2 and TRBJ1-2, with D perhaps TRBD1 (6 bases). Germline V CDR1 and CDR2: SGHTA, FQGNSA. The CDR3 consists of 14 residues. Deletions cut 7 bases from V and 4 bases from J, with 16 bases between.

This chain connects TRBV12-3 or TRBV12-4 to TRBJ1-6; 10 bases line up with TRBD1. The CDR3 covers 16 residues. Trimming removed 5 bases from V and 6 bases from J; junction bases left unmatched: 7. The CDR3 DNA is TGTGCCAGCAGTCCGGGACAGGGGACCTTTAATTCACCCCTCCACTTT. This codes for CASSPGQGTFNSPLHF.

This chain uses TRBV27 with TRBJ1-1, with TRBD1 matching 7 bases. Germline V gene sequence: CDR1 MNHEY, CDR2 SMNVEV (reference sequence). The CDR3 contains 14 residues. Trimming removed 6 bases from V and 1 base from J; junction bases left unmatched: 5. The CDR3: CASRASGGNTEAFF. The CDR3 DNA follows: TGTGCCAGCAGAGCCTCAGGGGGGAACACTGAAGCTTTCTTT.

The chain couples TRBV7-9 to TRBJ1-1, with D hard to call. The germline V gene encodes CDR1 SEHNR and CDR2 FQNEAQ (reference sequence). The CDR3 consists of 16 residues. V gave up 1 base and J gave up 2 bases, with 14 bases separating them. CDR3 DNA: TGTGCCAGCAGCTTAGTTCACCTTGGCAGAAACACTGAAGCTTTCTTT. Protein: CASSLVHLGRNTEAFF.

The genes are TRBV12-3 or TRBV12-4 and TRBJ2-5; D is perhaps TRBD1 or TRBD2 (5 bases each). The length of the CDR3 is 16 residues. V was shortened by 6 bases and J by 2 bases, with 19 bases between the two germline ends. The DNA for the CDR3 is TGTGCCAGCAGCCCGGGACCGAGGGGTCGGCAAGAGACCCAGTACTTC. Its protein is CASSPGPRGRQETQYF.

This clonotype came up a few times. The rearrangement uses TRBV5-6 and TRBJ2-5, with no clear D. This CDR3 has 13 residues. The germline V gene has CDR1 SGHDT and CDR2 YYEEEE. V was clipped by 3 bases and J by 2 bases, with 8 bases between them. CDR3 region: CASSWTVQETQYF. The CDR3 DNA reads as TGTGCCAGCAGCTGGACGGTTCAAGAGACCCAGTACTTC.

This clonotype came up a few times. The DNA for the CDR3 is TGCGCCAGCAGCGGTACCGGGACAGCAAAAGAGACCCAGTACTTC. It encodes CASSGTGTAKETQYF. The gene calls are TRBV5-1 and TRBJ2-5; TRBD1 aligns across 7 bases. Germline CDR1 SGHRS, CDR2 YFSETQ. V shed 4 bases and J 3 bases; nucleotides not matched to a gene: 9. The CDR3 runs 15 residues. Filled out from reference TRBV5-1 and TRBJ2-5, the complete variable domain reads KAGVTQTPRYLIKTRGQQVTLSCSPISGHRSVSWYQQTPGQGLQFLFEYFSETQRNKGNFPGRFSGRQFSNSRSEMNVSTLELGDSALYLCASSGTGTAKETQYFGPGTRLLVL.

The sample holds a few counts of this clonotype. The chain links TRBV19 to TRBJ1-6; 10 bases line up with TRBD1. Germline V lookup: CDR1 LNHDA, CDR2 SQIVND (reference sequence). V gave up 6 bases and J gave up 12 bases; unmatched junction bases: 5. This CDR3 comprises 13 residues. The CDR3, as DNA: TGTGCCAGTAGAAGGACAGGGGGGATACCCCTCCACTTT. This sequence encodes CASRRTGGIPLHF.

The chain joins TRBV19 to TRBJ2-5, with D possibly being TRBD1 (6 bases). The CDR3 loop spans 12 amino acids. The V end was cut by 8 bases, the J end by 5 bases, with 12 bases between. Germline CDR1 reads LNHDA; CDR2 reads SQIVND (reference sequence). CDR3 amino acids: CASGEGGETQYF. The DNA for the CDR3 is TGTGCCAGTGGTGAAGGGGGTGAGACCCAGTACTTC.

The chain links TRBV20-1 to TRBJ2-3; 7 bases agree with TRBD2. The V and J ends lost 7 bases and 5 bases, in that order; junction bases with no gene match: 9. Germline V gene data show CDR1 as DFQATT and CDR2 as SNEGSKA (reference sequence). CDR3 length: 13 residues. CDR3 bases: TGCAGTGATTGGCGGGGGAGAGGAGATACGCAGTATTTT. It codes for CSDWRGRGDTQYF.

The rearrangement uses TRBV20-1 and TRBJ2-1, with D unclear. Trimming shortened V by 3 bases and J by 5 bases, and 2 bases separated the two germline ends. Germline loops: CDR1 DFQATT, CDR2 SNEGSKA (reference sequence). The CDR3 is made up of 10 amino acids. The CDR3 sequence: CSASNNEQFF. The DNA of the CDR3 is TGCAGTGCTAGTAACAATGAGCAGTTCTTC.